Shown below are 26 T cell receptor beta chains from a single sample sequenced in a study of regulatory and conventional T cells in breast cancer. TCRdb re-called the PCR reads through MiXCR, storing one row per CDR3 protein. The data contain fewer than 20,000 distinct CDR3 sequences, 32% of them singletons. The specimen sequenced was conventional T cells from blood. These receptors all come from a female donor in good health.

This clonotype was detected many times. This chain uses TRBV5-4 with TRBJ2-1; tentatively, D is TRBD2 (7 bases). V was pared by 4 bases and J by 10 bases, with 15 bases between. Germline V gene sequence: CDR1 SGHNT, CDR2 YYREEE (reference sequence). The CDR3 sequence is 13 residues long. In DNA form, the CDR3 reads TGTGCCAGCAGCCGAGGCGGGGGCGAGGAGCAGTTCTTC. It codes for CASSRGGGEEQFF. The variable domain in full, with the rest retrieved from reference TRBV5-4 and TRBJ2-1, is ETGVTQSPTHLIKTRGQQVTLRCSSQSGHNTVSWYQQALGQGPQFIFQYYREEENGRGNFPPRFSGLQFPNYSSELNVNALELDDSALYLCASSRGGGEEQFFGPGTRLTVL.

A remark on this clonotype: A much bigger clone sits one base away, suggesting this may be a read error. CDR3 in DNA: TGTGCCGTCAGTGAGCGACTGTTAGGGAATACGCAGTATTTT. Protein sequence: CAVSERLLGNTQYF. The chain is built from TRBV10-3 and TRBJ2-3, with D unresolved. The germline V gene encodes CDR1 ENHRY and CDR2 SYGVKD. CDR3 length equals 14 residues.

The CDR3 spells CASWGTGIGNTIYF. Here the CDR3 DNA reads TGTGCCAGCTGGGGGACAGGGATTGGAAACACCATATATTTT. This chain joins TRBV6-6 and TRBJ1-3, with 9 bases matching TRBD1. Germline CDR1 and CDR2: MNHNY and SVGAGI (reference sequence). The CDR3 consists of 14 residues. The ends lost 8 bases at V and 3 bases at J; junction bases unmatched: 5.

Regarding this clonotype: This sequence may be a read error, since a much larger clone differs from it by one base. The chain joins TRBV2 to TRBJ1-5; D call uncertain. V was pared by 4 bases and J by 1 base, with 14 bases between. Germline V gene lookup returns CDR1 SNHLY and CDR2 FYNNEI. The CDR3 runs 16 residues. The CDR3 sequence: CASSGSIGLSNQPQHF. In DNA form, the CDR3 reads TGTGCCAGCAGTGGATCGATAGGGTTGAGCAATCAGCCCCAGCATTTT.

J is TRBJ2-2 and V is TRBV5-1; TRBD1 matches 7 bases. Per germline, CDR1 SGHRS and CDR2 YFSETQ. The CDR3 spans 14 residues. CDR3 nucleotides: TGCGCTAGTACAGGGGCCACGAACACCGGGGAGCTGTTTTTT. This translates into CASTGATNTGELFF.

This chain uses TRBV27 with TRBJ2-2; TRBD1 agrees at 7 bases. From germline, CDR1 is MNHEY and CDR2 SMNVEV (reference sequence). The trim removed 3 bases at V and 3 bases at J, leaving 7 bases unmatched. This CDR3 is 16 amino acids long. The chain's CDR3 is CASSFRQGRDTGELFF. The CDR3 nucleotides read TGTGCCAGCAGTTTCCGACAGGGTAGGGACACCGGGGAGCTGTTTTTT.

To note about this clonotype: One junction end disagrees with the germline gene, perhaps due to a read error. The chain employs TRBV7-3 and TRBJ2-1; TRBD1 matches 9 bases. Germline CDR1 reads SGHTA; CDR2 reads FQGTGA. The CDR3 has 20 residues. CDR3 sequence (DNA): TGTGCCAGCACCCACAGCAAAGACAGGGGGAAAGGCCGCTGGGGGAATGGGCAGTTCTTC. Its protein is CASTHSKDRGKGRWGNGQFF.

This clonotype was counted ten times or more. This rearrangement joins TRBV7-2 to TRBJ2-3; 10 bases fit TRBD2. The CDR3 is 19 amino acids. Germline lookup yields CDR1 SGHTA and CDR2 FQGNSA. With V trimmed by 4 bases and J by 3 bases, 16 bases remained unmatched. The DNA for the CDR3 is TGTGCCAGCAGCTCCCACACACTAGCGGGACCGCCAACGACAGATACGCAGTATTTT. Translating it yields CASSSHTLAGPPTTDTQYF.

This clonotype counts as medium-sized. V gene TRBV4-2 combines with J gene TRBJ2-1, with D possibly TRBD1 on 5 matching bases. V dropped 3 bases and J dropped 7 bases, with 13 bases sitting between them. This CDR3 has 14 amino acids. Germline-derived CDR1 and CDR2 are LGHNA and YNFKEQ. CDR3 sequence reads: CASSHPRVDNEQFF. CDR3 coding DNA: TGTGCCAGCAGCCATCCCAGGGTAGATAATGAGCAGTTCTTC.

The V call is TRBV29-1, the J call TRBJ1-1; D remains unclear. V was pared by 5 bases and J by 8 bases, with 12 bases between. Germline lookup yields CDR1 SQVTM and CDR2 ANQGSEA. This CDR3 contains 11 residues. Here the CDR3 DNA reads TGCAGCGTTATCGGGATGGGGGAAGCTTTCTTT. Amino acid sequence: CSVIGMGEAFF.

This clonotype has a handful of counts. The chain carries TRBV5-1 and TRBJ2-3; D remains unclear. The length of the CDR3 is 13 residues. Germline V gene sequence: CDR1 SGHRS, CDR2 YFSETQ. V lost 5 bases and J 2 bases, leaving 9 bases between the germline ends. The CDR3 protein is CASSLGTTDTQYF. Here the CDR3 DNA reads TGCGCCAGCAGTTTAGGCACCACAGATACGCAGTATTTT.

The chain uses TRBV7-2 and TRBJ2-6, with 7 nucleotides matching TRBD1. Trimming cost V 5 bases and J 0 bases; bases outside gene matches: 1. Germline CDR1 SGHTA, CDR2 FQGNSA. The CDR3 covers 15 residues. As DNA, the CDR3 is TGTGCCAGCAGCGCAGGGGGCTCTGGGGCCAACGTCCTGACTTTC. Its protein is CASSAGGSGANVLTF.

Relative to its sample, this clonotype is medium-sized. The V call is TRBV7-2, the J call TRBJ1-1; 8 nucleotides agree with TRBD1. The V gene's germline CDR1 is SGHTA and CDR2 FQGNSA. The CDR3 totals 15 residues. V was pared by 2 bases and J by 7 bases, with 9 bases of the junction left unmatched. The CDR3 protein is CASSLNAGTGNEAFF. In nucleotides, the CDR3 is TGTGCCAGCAGCTTAAATGCAGGGACAGGTAATGAAGCTTTCTTT.

CDR3 in DNA: TGCAGTGCTAGATCGGGGCTAGCGGGAGGGATCCACGAGCAGTACTTC. It is translated as CSARSGLAGGIHEQYF. The chain joins TRBV20-1 to TRBJ2-7, with 12 bases identical to TRBD2. Germline assignment: CDR1 DFQATT and CDR2 SNEGSKA (reference sequence). J lost 5 bases, V lost 2 bases, and 10 bases had no gene match. The CDR3 consists of 16 residues.

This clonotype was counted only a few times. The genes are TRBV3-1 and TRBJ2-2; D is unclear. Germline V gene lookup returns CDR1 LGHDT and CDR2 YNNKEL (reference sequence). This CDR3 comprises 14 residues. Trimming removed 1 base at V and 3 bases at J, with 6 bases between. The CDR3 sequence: CASSQVLYTGELFF. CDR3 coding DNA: TGTGCCAGCAGCCAAGTACTTTACACCGGGGAGCTGTTTTTT.

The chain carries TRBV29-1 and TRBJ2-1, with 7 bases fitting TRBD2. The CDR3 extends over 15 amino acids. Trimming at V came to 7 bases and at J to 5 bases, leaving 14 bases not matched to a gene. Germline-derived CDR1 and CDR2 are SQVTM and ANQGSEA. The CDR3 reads CSARRLAERDNEQFF. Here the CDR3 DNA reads TGCAGCGCCCGACGACTAGCAGAGAGGGACAATGAGCAGTTCTTC.

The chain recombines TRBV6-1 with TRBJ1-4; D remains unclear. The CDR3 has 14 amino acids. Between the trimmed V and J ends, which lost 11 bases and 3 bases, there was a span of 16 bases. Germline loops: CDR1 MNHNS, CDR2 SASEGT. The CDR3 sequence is CAGASPGPNEKLFF. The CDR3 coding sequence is TGTGCCGGAGCGTCCCCAGGACCTAATGAAAAACTGTTTTTT.

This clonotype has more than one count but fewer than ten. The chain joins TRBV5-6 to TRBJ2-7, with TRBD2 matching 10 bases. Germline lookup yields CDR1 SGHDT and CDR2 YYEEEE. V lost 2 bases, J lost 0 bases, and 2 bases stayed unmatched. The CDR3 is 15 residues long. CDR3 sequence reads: CASSFSGRSSYEQYF. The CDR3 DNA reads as TGTGCCAGCAGCTTTAGCGGGAGGAGCTCCTACGAGCAGTACTTC.

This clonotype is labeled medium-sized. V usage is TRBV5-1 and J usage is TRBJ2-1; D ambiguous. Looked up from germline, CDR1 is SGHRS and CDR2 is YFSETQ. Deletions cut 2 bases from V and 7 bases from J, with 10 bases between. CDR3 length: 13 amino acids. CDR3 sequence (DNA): TGCGCCAGCAGCTTTTCCGGAAATAATGAGCAGTTCTTC. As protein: CASSFSGNNEQFF.

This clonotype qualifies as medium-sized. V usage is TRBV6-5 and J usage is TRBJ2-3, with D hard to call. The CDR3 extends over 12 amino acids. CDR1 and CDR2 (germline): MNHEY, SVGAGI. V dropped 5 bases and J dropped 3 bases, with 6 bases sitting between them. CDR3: CASSDGTDTQYF. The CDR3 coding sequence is TGTGCCAGCAGTGACGGAACAGATACGCAGTATTTT.

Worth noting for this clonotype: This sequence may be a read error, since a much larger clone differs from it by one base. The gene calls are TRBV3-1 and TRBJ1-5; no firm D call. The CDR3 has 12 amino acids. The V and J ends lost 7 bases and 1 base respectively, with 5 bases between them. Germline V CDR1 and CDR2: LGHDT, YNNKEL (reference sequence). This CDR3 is CASNRSNQPQHF. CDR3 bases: TGTGCCAGCAACCGCAGCAATCAGCCCCAGCATTTT.

CDR3 sequence reads: CASSSIPGPPGETQYF. CDR3 nucleotides: TGCGCCAGCAGCTCGATCCCGGGACCCCCCGGGGAGACCCAGTACTTC. The rearrangement uses TRBV5-1 and TRBJ2-5; tentatively, D is TRBD1 or TRBD2 (5 bases each). Germline loops: CDR1 SGHRS, CDR2 YFSETQ. The CDR3 runs 16 residues. V dropped 3 bases and J dropped 5 bases, with 20 bases sitting between them.

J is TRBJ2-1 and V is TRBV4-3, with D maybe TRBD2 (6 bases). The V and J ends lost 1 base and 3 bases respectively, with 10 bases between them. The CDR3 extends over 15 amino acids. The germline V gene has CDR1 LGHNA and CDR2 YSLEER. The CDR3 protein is CASSQATSFYNEQFF. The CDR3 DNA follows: TGCGCCAGCAGCCAAGCTACTAGCTTCTACAATGAGCAGTTCTTC.

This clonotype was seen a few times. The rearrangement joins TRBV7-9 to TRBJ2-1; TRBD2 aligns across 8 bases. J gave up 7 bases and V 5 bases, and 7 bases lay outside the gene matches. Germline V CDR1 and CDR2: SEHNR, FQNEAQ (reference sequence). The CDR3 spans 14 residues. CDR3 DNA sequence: TGTGCCAGCAGCCCCAGGGTAGCGGGGAATGAGCAGTTCTTC. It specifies CASSPRVAGNEQFF.

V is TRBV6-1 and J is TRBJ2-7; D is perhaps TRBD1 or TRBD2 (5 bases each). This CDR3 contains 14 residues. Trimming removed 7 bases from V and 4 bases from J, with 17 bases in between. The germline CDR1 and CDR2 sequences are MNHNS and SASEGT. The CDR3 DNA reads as TGTGCCAGCAATGCCCCCAGGGACGCTTACGAGCAGTACTTC. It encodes CASNAPRDAYEQYF.

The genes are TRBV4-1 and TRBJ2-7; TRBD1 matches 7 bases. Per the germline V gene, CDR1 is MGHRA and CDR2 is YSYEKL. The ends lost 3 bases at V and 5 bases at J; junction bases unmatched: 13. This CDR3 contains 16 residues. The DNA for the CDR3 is TGCGCCAGCAGCCAGCCCCGGGACAGAAACTACAACGAGCAGTACTTC. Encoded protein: CASSQPRDRNYNEQYF.